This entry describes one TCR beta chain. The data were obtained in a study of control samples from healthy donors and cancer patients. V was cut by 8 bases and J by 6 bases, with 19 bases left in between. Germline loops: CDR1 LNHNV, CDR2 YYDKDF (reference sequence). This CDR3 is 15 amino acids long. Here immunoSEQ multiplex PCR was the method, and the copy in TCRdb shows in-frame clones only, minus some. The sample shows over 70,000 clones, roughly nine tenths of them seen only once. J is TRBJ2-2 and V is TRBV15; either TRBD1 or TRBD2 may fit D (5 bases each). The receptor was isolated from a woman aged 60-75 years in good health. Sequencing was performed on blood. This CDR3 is CATRGLSWGSGELFF. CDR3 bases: TGTGCCACCCGAGGTCTGTCTTGGGGGTCCGGGGAGCTGTTTTTT.